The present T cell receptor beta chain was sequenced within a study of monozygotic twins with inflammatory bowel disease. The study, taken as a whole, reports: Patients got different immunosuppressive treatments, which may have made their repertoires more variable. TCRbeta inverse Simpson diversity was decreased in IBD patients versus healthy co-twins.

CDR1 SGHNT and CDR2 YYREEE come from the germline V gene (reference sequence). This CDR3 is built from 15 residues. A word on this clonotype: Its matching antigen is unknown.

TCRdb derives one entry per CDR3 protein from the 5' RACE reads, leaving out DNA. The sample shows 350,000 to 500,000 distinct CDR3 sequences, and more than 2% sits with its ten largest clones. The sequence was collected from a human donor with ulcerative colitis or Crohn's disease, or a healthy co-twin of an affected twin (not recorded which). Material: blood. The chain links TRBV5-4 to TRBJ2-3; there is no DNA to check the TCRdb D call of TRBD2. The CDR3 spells CASSFRGSVTDTQYF.